Listed here are 28 T cell receptor beta chains from one sample, sequenced in a study of response to subunit inactivated influenza vaccine. TCRdb re-analysed the RT-PCR reads in MiXCR, keeping a single row per CDR3 protein. The repertoire includes a few hundred thousand distinct CDR3 sequences, approximately 11% of them detected once, and 9.5% to 11% sits in the top ten. This sample also belongs to another study, concerning T cells expressing NK-cell markers. As reported in that work: The authors generated TCR beta cDNA through 5'RACE template switching with UMIs.

The material was PBMCs from blood, obtained on the day of vaccination. All receptors come from a man aged 50-59 years who received an inactivated influenza vaccine.

Only a few counts were recorded for this clonotype. The chain carries TRBV10-3 and TRBJ2-2, with D perhaps matching TRBD1 (6 bases). Trimming took off 5 bases at V and 4 bases at J, with 14 bases between the two ends. The V gene's germline CDR1 is ENHRY and CDR2 SYGVKD. The CDR3 has 15 amino acids. The DNA for the CDR3 is TGTGCCATCAGTTCAAGGCAGGGGTCCACCGGGGAGCTGTTTTTT. It codes for CAISSRQGSTGELFF.

This clonotype appeared many times. The gene calls are TRBV12-3 or TRBV12-4 and TRBJ2-1; TRBD2 agrees at 8 bases. CDR3 length equals 16 residues. V shed 3 bases, J shed 2 bases, and the junction held 6 bases outside the gene matches. DNA for the CDR3: TGTGCCAGCAGTTTTGGAGGCGGGGGGCCCTACAATGAGCAGTTCTTC. Translation gives CASSFGGGGPYNEQFF.

The chain links TRBV20-1 to TRBJ2-3, with a possible D match to TRBD2 (5 bases). Deletions cut 0 bases from V and 11 bases from J, with 24 bases between. This CDR3 has 16 amino acids. From germline, CDR1 is DFQATT and CDR2 SNEGSKA (reference sequence). CDR3 nucleotide sequence: TGCAGTGCTAGAGAACTCCAACATTCAGCGCCCGGGGAGCAGTATTTT. It specifies CSARELQHSAPGEQYF.

In the case of this clonotype: Being one base from a much bigger clone, this may be a read error. The chain recombines TRBV28 with TRBJ2-2; 14 bases are shared with TRBD2. The CDR3 is made up of 19 amino acids. Germline assignment: CDR1 MDHEN and CDR2 SYDVKM. Trimming at V came to 4 bases and at J to 9 bases, leaving 16 bases not matched to a gene. The CDR3 nucleotides are TGTGCCAGCAGTTCCAGCTTTATTGGGACTAGCGGGAGTTTTCGGGAGCTGTTTTTT. It yields the protein CASSSSFIGTSGSFRELFF. The full variable domain, with the rest looked up from reference TRBV28 and TRBJ2-2, is DVKVTQSSRYLVKRTGEKVFLECVQDMDHENMFWYRQDPGLGLRLIYFSYDVKMKEKGDIPEGYSVSREKKERFSLILESASTNQTSMYLCASSSSFIGTSGSFRELFFGEGSRLTVL.

This clonotype was recorded once. The J gene is TRBJ2-3, the V gene TRBV9, with D tentatively TRBD1 or TRBD2 (5 bases each). The V gene's germline CDR1 is SGDLS and CDR2 YYNGEE. The CDR3 sequence is 17 residues long. V shed 3 bases and J shed 4 bases, with 21 bases lying between them. DNA for the CDR3: TGTGCCAGCAGCGCGCCCTATACAACAAGAGGGGCAGATACGCAGTATTTT. This codes for CASSAPYTTRGADTQYF.

The gene calls are TRBV11-2 and TRBJ2-3; D uncertain. The germline gives CDR1 SGHAT, CDR2 FQNNGV. Trimming cost V 0 bases and J 3 bases, with 10 bases left between them. The CDR3 consists of 15 residues. CDR3 region: CASSLEGFGTDTQYF. CDR3 in DNA: TGTGCCAGCAGCTTAGAGGGGTTTGGGACAGATACGCAGTATTTT.

The rearrangement joins TRBV2 to TRBJ2-2, with D perhaps assigned TRBD1 or TRBD2 (5 bases each). The germline CDR1 and CDR2 sequences are SNHLY and FYNNEI. Trimming pared 6 bases from V and 3 bases from J, leaving 14 bases between. This CDR3 spans 15 amino acids. As DNA, the CDR3 is TGTGCCAGCAGCCAAGTCGGGGCCGACACCGGGGAGCTGTTTTTT. It specifies CASSQVGADTGELFF.

This clonotype was seen ten or more times. The chain employs TRBV5-1 and TRBJ2-7; 8 bases map to TRBD1. The CDR3 spans 14 residues. Trimming removed 5 bases from V and 3 bases from J; junction bases left unmatched: 7. From germline, CDR1 is SGHRS and CDR2 YFSETQ. The CDR3 DNA reads TGCGCCAGCAGTCAGCCGGGACAGGTCTACGAGCAGTACTTC. This sequence encodes CASSQPGQVYEQYF. Looking up the rest from reference TRBV5-1 and TRBJ2-7 gives the full variable domain: KAGVTQTPRYLIKTRGQQVTLSCSPISGHRSVSWYQQTPGQGLQFLFEYFSETQRNKGNFPGRFSGRQFSNSRSEMNVSTLELGDSALYLCASSQPGQVYEQYFGPGTRLTVT.

The CDR3 loop reads CASTTGASGYNEQFF. The DNA for the CDR3 is TGTGCCAGCACCACTGGGGCGTCGGGATACAATGAGCAGTTCTTC. The chain uses TRBV28 and TRBJ2-1; D is possibly TRBD1 or TRBD2 (5 bases each). The CDR3 has 15 residues. Germline V gives CDR1 MDHEN, CDR2 SYDVKM. V gave up 7 bases and J gave up 4 bases, with 17 bases separating them.

This clonotype was observed a handful of times. The rearrangement links TRBV6-5 to TRBJ2-3, with 9 bases aligning to TRBD2. There are 15 residues in the CDR3. Germline V CDR1 and CDR2: MNHEY, SVGAGI. V lost 2 bases to trimming and J lost 5 bases; unmatched junction nucleotides: 5. The CDR3 sequence: CASSYLGLAGDTQYF. The DNA of the CDR3 is TGTGCCAGCAGTTACCTGGGACTAGCCGGAGATACGCAGTATTTT.

This clonotype was seen only a few times. The V and J genes are TRBV12-3 or TRBV12-4 and TRBJ1-1; the D is unclear. Trimming took off 5 bases at V and 0 bases at J, with 13 bases between the two ends. The CDR3 contains 15 residues. The CDR3 loop is CASSPYTSMNTEAFF. The CDR3 DNA is TGTGCCAGCAGTCCATACACGTCTATGAACACTGAAGCTTTCTTT.

The V and J genes are TRBV12-3 or TRBV12-4 and TRBJ2-3, with 8 bases that match TRBD2. This CDR3 comprises 18 residues. V shed 6 bases, J shed 6 bases, and the junction held 20 bases outside the gene matches. CDR3 nucleotide sequence: TGTGCCAGCAGCCAGGTCGAGGTTTGGAGCGGGAGACTGGATACGCAGTATTTT. It is translated as CASSQVEVWSGRLDTQYF.

The chain uses TRBV20-1 and TRBJ2-7, with 7 bases matching TRBD2. V lost 3 bases and J lost 2; bases outside the gene matches: 7. CDR1 DFQATT and CDR2 SNEGSKA come from the germline V gene (reference sequence). The length of the CDR3 is 14 residues. The CDR3 sequence is CSARRGRDAYEQYF. The DNA for the CDR3 is TGCAGTGCTAGGCGGGGGAGGGATGCCTACGAGCAGTACTTC.

This chain links TRBV7-9 with TRBJ1-1; TRBD1 matches at 11 bases. Germline V gene data show CDR1 as SEHNR and CDR2 as FQNEAQ (reference sequence). The trim removed 3 bases at V and 4 bases at J, leaving 1 base unmatched. This CDR3 is built from 14 residues. The DNA for the CDR3 is TGTGCCAGCAGCTTCGGGACAGGGGGCACTGAAGCTTTCTTT. Amino acid sequence: CASSFGTGGTEAFF.

This clonotype has only a few counts. The chain uses TRBV9 and TRBJ2-3; D is unresolved. Trimming took 0 bases from V and 5 from J, leaving 10 bases between them. The CDR3 runs to 14 residues. CDR1 is SGDLS and CDR2 is YYNGEE in the germline V gene. CDR3 nucleotide sequence: TGTGCCAGCAGCGTAGCGAGTCGGCAAGATACGCAGTATTTT. Its translation is CASSVASRQDTQYF.

The rearrangement links TRBV15 to TRBJ1-2; D gene uncertain. From germline, CDR1 is LNHNV and CDR2 YYDKDF (reference sequence). The CDR3 totals 15 residues. The V and J ends lost 5 bases and 4 bases respectively, with 17 bases between them. For the CDR3, the DNA is TGTGCCACCAGCTCGGGTCGGTCAGTAGTCTATGGCTACACCTTC. It is translated as CATSSGRSVVYGYTF.

This clonotype was observed many times. The chain combines TRBV5-1 with TRBJ2-3; TRBD2 matches at 9 bases. The trim removed 0 bases at V and 1 base at J, leaving 0 bases unmatched. Germline V gene lookup returns CDR1 SGHRS and CDR2 YFSETQ. The CDR3 is 15 amino acids. CDR3 loop: CASSLASGGTDTQYF. The CDR3 region has the DNA TGCGCCAGCAGCTTGGCTAGCGGGGGCACAGATACGCAGTATTTT. The full variable domain, in which reference TRBV5-1 and TRBJ2-3 provide the parts outside the CDR3, is KAGVTQTPRYLIKTRGQQVTLSCSPISGHRSVSWYQQTPGQGLQFLFEYFSETQRNKGNFPGRFSGRQFSNSRSEMNVSTLELGDSALYLCASSLASGGTDTQYFGPGTRLTVL.

The chain is built from TRBV4-1 and TRBJ2-5; 14 positions agree with TRBD2. The germline gives CDR1 MGHRA, CDR2 YSYEKL. This CDR3 has 16 amino acids. The ends lost 4 bases at V and 4 bases at J; junction bases unmatched: 5. The CDR3 sequence: CASSLRLAGGPETQYF. The CDR3 DNA sequence: TGCGCCAGCAGCCTCCGACTAGCGGGGGGGCCAGAGACCCAGTACTTC.

The V gene is TRBV7-9, the J gene TRBJ1-1; D is ambiguous. This CDR3 region has 14 residues. CDR1 is SEHNR, CDR2 FQNEAQ, per germline (reference sequence). Trimming shortened V by 5 bases and J by 1 base, and 11 bases separated the two germline ends. The CDR3 nucleotides are TGTGCCAGCAGCCGGGAGCAAGGGAACACTGAAGCTTTCTTT. Translating it yields CASSREQGNTEAFF.

This rearrangement joins TRBV5-1 to TRBJ2-2; possibly TRBD1 for D (5 bases). Between the trimmed V and J ends, which lost 0 bases and 4 bases, there was a span of 13 bases. Germline V gene sequence: CDR1 SGHRS, CDR2 YFSETQ. The CDR3 runs to 16 residues. The CDR3 region has the DNA TGCGCCAGCAGCTTGGTAGGGGCCCTGGGCACCGGGGAGCTGTTTTTT. Translation: CASSLVGALGTGELFF.

The chain recombines TRBV18 with TRBJ2-3; a possible D gene is TRBD2 (7 bases). Looked up from germline, CDR1 is KGHSH and CDR2 is LQKENI. CDR3 length equals 14 residues. The V and J ends lost 6 bases and 2 bases respectively, with 12 bases between them. The CDR3 DNA follows: TGTGCCAGCTCGCGGGGGCCTTACACAGATACGCAGTATTTT. Residues: CASSRGPYTDTQYF.

This sequence joins TRBV10-3 and TRBJ2-3; TRBD2 matches at 7 bases. This CDR3 is built from 16 residues. Trimming removed 0 bases from V and 1 base from J; junction bases left unmatched: 4. Germline loops: CDR1 ENHRY, CDR2 SYGVKD. DNA for the CDR3: TGTGCCATCAGTGAGTCGTCGGGGGGAGGCACAGATACGCAGTATTTT. Its protein is CAISESSGGGTDTQYF.

This clonotype has more than one count but fewer than ten. This rearrangement joins TRBV7-8 to TRBJ1-6; 7 bases align to TRBD1. The V and J ends lost 0 bases and 7 bases, in that order; junction bases with no gene match: 6. Germline V gene data show CDR1 as SGHVS and CDR2 as FQNEAQ. This CDR3 contains 16 residues. The CDR3 loop is CASSLAGQGVNSPLHF. CDR3 DNA: TGTGCCAGCAGCTTAGCCGGCCAGGGGGTAAATTCACCCCTCCACTTT.

This clonotype was seen only a few times. This chain links TRBV29-1 with TRBJ2-3, with D hard to call. The V and J ends lost 4 bases and 2 bases respectively, with 10 bases between them. Germline V gives CDR1 SQVTM, CDR2 ANQGSEA. The CDR3 loop spans 13 amino acids. The DNA for the CDR3 is TGCAGCGTTGCTCAGACATACACAGATACGCAGTATTTT. Residues: CSVAQTYTDTQYF.

This clonotype was picked up a small number of times. The chain is built from TRBV24-1 and TRBJ2-2; D is undetermined. The CDR3 has 14 residues. Germline values: CDR1 KGHDR, CDR2 SFDVKD. With 5 bases removed from V and 1 base from J, the gap between germline ends came to 7 bases. The CDR3 here is CATSGHLNTGELFF. The CDR3 DNA sequence: TGTGCCACCAGTGGTCACCTGAACACCGGGGAGCTGTTTTTT.

This sequence joins TRBV30 and TRBJ2-3, with 9 nucleotides matching TRBD1. Germline assignment: CDR1 GTSNPN and CDR2 SVGIG (reference sequence). The CDR3 has 14 residues. V lost 7 bases, J lost 5 bases, and 10 bases stayed unmatched. In DNA, the CDR3 is TGTGCCTCTACCGGGACAGGGTTTGGAGATACGCAGTATTTT. Its translation: CASTGTGFGDTQYF.

This clonotype has at least ten counts. This chain's CDR3 is CSVAGRNYGYTF. The CDR3, as DNA: TGCAGCGTTGCGGGACGGAACTATGGCTACACCTTC. V is TRBV29-1 and J is TRBJ1-2; tentatively, D is TRBD1 (5 bases). The CDR3 consists of 12 residues. V was shortened by 4 bases and J by 2 bases, with 8 bases between the two germline ends. Germline V gene sequence: CDR1 SQVTM, CDR2 ANQGSEA.

The chain is built from TRBV5-6 and TRBJ2-2, with D perhaps matching TRBD1 or TRBD2 (5 bases each). This CDR3 contains 17 residues. The V end was cut by 0 bases, the J end by 5 bases, with 17 bases between. Germline-derived CDR1 and CDR2 are SGHDT and YYEEEE. The CDR3 DNA sequence: TGTGCCAGCAGCTTGGCCTTGGGACGGCGAAGAACCGGGGAGCTGTTTTTT. Translating it yields CASSLALGRRRTGELFF. The whole variable domain, remainder taken from reference TRBV5-6 and TRBJ2-2, is DAGVTQSPTHLIKTRGQQVTLRCSPKSGHDTVSWYQQALGQGPQFIFQYYEEEERQRGNFPDRFSGHQFPNYSSELNVNALLLGDSALYLCASSLALGRRRTGELFFGEGSRLTVL.